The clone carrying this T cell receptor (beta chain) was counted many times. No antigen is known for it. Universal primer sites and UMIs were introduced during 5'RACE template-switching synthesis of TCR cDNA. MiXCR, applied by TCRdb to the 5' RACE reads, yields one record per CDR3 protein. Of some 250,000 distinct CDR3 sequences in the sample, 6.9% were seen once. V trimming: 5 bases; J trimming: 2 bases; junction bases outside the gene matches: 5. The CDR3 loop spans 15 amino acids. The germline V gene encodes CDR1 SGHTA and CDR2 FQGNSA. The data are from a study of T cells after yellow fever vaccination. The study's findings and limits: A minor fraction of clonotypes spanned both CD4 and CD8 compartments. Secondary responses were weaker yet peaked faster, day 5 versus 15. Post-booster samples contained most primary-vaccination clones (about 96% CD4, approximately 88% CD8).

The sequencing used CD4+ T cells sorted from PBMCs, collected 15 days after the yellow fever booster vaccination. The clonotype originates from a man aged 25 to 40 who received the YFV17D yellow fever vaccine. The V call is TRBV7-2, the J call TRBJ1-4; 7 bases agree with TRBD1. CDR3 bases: TGTGCCAGCAGCCACCAACAGGGGACTAATGAAAAACTGTTTTTT. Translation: CASSHQQGTNEKLFF.